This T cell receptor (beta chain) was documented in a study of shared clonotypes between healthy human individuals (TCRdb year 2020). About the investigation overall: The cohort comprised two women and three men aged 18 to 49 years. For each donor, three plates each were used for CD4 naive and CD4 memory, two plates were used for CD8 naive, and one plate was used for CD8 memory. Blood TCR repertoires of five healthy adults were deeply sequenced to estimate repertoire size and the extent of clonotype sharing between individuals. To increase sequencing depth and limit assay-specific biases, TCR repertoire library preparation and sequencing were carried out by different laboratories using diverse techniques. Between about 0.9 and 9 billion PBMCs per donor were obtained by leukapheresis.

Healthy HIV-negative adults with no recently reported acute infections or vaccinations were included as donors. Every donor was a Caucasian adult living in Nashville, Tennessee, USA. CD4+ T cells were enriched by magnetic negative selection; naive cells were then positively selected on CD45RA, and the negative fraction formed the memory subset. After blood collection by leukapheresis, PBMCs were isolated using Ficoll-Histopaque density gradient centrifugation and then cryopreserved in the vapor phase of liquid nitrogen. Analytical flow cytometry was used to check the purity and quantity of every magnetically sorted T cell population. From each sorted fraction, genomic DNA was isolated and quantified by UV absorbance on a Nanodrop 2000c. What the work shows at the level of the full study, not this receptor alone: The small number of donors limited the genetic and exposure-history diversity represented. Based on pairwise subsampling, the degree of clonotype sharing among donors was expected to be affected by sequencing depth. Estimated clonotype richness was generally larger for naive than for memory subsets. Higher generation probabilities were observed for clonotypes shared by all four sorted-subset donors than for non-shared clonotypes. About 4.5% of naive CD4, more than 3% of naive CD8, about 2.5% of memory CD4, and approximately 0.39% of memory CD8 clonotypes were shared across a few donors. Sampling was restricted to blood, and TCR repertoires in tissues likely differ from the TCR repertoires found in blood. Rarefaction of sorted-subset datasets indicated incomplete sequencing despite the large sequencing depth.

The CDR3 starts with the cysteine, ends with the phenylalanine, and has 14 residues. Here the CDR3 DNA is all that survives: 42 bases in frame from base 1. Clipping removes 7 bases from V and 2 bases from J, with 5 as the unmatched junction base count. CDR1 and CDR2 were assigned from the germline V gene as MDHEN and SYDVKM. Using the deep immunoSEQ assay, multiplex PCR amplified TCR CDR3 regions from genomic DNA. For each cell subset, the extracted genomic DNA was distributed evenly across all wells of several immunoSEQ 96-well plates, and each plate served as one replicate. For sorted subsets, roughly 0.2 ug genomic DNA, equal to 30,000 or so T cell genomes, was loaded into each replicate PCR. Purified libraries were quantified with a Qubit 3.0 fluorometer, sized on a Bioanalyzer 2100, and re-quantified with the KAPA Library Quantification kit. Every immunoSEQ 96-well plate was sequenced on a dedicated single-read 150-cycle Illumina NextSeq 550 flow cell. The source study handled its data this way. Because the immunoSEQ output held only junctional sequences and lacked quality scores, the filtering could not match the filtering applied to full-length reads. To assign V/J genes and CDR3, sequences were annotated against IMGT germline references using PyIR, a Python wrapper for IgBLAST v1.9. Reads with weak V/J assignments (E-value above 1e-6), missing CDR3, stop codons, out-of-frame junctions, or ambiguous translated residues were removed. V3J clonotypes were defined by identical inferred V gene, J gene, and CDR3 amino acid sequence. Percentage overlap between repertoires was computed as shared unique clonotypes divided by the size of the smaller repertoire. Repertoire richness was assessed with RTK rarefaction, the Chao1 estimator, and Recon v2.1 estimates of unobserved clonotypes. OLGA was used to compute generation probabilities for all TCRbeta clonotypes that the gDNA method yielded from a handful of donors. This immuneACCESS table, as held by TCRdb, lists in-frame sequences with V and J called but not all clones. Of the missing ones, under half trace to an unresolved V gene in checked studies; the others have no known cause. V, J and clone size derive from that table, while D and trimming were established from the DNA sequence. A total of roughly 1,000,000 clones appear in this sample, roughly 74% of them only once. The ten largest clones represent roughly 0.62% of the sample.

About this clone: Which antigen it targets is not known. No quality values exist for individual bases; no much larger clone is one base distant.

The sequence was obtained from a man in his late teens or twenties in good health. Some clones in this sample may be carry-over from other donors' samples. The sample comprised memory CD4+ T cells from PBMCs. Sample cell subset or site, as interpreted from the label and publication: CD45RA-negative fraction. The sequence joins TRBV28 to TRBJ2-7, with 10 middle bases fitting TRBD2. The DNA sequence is TGTGCCAGCAAATGGACTAGCGGACCCTACGAGCAGTACTTC. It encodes CASKWTSGPYEQYF.